These 10 T cell receptor beta chains originate from one sample sequenced in a study of spatial heterogeneity in lung cancer. Time point denoted: sample taken at primary tumor resection. Tumor, nontumor lung or frozen PBMC supplied whole RNA, sequenced without sorting. In TCRdb, the 5' RACE reads were re-called with MiXCR into one record per CDR3 protein. The data show tens of thousands of distinct CDR3 sequences, approximately 12% seen once. The starting material was PBMCs, obtained at surgery. Receptors originate from a male donor with early-stage non-small cell lung cancer.

This clonotype was observed many times. The chain links TRBV6-5 to TRBJ2-1; D is possibly TRBD1 (6 bases). This CDR3 has 14 amino acids. Trimming took 4 bases from V and 4 from J, leaving 11 bases between them. Germline V gene data show CDR1 as MNHEY and CDR2 as SVGAGI. CDR3 DNA sequence: TGTGCCAGCAGTTCCTTAACAGGGTACAATGAGCAGTTCTTC. Its translation is CASSSLTGYNEQFF.

This clonotype was detected ten times or more. The rearrangement joins TRBV29-1 to TRBJ2-1, with 10 positions matching TRBD1. V gave up 5 bases and J gave up 9 bases; unmatched junction bases: 4. This CDR3 comprises 12 residues. Per the germline V gene, CDR1 is SQVTM and CDR2 is ANQGSEA. This chain's CDR3 is CSVPDRGVEQFF. As DNA, the CDR3 is TGCAGCGTTCCGGACAGGGGGGTTGAGCAGTTCTTC.

The chain recombines TRBV28 with TRBJ2-7, with 8 positions matching TRBD2. V lost 4 bases, J lost 2 bases, and 13 bases stayed unmatched. The CDR3 is made up of 17 amino acids. Germline loops: CDR1 MDHEN, CDR2 SYDVKM. CDR3 loop: CASSSPGGARSPYEQYF. The CDR3 DNA follows: TGTGCCAGCAGTTCCCCGGGGGGGGCAAGGAGCCCCTACGAGCAGTACTTC. The full variable domain, rest sourced from reference TRBV28 and TRBJ2-7, is DVKVTQSSRYLVKRTGEKVFLECVQDMDHENMFWYRQDPGLGLRLIYFSYDVKMKEKGDIPEGYSVSREKKERFSLILESASTNQTSMYLCASSSPGGARSPYEQYFGPGTRLTVT.

This clonotype showed up just a few times. The chain has TRBV5-4 and TRBJ1-4, with 7 positions matching TRBD1. The CDR3 extends over 15 amino acids. Trimming took 4 bases from V and 8 from J; bases not matched to a gene: 11. Germline assignment: CDR1 SGHNT and CDR2 YYREEE (reference sequence). CDR3: CASSQFTTGEEKLFF. The CDR3 nucleotides read TGTGCCAGCAGCCAATTTACCACAGGGGAGGAAAAACTGTTTTTT.

The V and J genes are TRBV11-1 and TRBJ2-7; 10 nucleotides align to TRBD1. The germline V gene has CDR1 SGHAT and CDR2 FQDESV (reference sequence). The CDR3 covers 15 residues. J gave up 6 bases and V 5 bases, and 10 bases lay outside the gene matches. The CDR3 here is CASSTTGTGALEQYF. CDR3 bases: TGTGCCAGCAGCACAACCGGGACAGGGGCTCTCGAGCAGTACTTC.

The chain couples TRBV4-1 to TRBJ2-1, with 7 bases that match TRBD2. The V segment lost 0 bases and the J segment 6 bases; nucleotides outside the gene matches: 5. CDR1 is MGHRA and CDR2 is YSYEKL in the germline V gene. The CDR3 spans 15 residues. CDR3 DNA: TGCGCCAGCAGCCAAGAATCCGGGAGGATCAATGAGCAGTTCTTC. It codes for CASSQESGRINEQFF.

The chain is built from TRBV5-8 and TRBJ1-1; D is ambiguous. Germline CDR1 SGHTS, CDR2 YDEGEE. V was shortened by 1 base and J by 4 bases, with 11 bases between the two germline ends. CDR3 length: 14 amino acids. CDR3 in amino acids: CASSLTPGGTEAFF. The CDR3 DNA follows: TGTGCCAGCAGCTTGACCCCAGGAGGCACTGAAGCTTTCTTT.

There are a few counts of this clonotype. CDR3 in DNA: TGTGCCAGCAGCCATGCAGAGAGCAACTATGGCTACACCTTC. This translates into CASSHAESNYGYTF. The V and J genes are TRBV4-2 and TRBJ1-2; D gene uncertain. The CDR3 is 14 residues long. The V gene's germline CDR1 is LGHNA and CDR2 YNFKEQ. Trimming left V 3 bases short and J 2 bases short, with 10 bases between.

This clonotype has a handful of counts. J is TRBJ1-1 and V is TRBV5-1; D is unresolved. The CDR3 contains 16 residues. Trimming removed 3 bases from V and 1 base from J, with 16 bases in between. Germline V gives CDR1 SGHRS, CDR2 YFSETQ. The CDR3 sequence is CASSSTLSVQNTEAFF. CDR3 in DNA: TGCGCCAGCAGCTCAACCCTCTCGGTCCAGAACACTGAAGCTTTCTTT.

This clonotype has at least ten counts. The chain has TRBV10-3 and TRBJ2-1; no firm D call. From germline, CDR1 is ENHRY and CDR2 SYGVKD. V lost 2 bases and J lost 0, with 5 bases in between. This CDR3 region has 14 residues. The CDR3 loop is CAISEKSSYNEQFF. CDR3 nucleotides: TGTGCCATCAGTGAGAAGAGCTCCTACAATGAGCAGTTCTTC.